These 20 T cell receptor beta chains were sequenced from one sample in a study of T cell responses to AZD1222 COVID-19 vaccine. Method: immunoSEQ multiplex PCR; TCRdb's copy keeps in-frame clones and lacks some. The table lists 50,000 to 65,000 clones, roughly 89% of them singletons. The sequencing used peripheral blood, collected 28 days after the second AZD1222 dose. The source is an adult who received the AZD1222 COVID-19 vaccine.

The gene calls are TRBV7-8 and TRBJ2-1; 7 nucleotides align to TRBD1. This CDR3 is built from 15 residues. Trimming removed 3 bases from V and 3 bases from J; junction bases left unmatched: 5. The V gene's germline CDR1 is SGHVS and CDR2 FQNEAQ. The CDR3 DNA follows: TGTGCCAGCAGCTTCGGACAGGTTAACTACAATGAGCAGTTCTTC. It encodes CASSFGQVNYNEQFF.

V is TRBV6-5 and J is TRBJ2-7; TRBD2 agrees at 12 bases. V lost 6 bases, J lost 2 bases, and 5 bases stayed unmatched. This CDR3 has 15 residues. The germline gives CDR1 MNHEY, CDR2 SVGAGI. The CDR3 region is CASSQLAGGTYEQYF. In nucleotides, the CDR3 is TGTGCCAGCAGCCAACTAGCGGGAGGAACCTACGAGCAGTACTTC.

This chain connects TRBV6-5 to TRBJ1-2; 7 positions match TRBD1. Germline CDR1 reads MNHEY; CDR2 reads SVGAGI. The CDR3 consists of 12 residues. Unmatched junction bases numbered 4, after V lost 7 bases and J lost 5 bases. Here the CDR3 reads CASTGTDYGYTF. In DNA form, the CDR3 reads TGTGCCAGCACCGGGACAGATTATGGCTACACCTTC.

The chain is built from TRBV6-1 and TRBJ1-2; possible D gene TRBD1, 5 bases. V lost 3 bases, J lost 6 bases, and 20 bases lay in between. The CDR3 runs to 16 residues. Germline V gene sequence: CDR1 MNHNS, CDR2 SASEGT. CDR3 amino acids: CASSDAAWGPTNGYTF. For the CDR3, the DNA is TGTGCCAGCAGTGACGCCGCCTGGGGACCTACTAATGGCTACACCTTC.

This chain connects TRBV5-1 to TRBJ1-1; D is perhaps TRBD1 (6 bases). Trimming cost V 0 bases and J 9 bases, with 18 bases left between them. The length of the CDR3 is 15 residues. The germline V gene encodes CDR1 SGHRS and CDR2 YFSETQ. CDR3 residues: CASSLDSGGRIQAFF. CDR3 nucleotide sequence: TGCGCCAGCAGCTTGGATAGCGGGGGGCGGATTCAAGCTTTCTTT.

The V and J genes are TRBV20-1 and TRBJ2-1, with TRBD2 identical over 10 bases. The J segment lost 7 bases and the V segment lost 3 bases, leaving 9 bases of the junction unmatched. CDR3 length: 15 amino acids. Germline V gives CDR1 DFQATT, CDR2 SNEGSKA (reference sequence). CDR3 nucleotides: TGCAGTGCTAGTGACCCCGGGACTAGCGAAAATGAGCAGTTCTTC. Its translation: CSASDPGTSENEQFF.

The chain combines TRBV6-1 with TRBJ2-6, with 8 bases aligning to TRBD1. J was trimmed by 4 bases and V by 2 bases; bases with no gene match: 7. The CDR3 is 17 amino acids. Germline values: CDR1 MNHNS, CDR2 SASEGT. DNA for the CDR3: TGTGCCAGCAGTGAATGGCAGGGGGCGTGGGGGGCCAACGTCCTGACTTTC. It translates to CASSEWQGAWGANVLTF.

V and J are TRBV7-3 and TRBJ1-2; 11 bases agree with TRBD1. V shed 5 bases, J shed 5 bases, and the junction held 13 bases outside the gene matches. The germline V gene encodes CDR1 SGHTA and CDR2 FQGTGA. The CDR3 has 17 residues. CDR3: CASSGGQGAPDSYGYTF. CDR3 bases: TGTGCCAGCAGCGGAGGACAGGGGGCACCTGACTCTTATGGCTACACCTTC.

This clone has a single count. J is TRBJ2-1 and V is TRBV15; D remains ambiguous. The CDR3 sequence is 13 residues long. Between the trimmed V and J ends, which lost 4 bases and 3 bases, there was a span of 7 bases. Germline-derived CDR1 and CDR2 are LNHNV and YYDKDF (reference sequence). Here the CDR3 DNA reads TGTGCCACCAGCATGGGCAACTACAATGAGCAGTTCTTC. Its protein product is CATSMGNYNEQFF.

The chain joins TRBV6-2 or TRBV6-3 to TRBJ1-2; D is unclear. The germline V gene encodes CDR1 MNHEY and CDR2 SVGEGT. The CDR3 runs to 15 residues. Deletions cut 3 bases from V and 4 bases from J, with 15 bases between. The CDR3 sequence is CASSYKGTVSYGYTF. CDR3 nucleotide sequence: TGTGCCAGCAGTTATAAGGGTACAGTTTCCTATGGCTACACCTTC.

CDR3 in amino acids: CASGHGLPYEQYF. The CDR3 DNA is TGTGCCAGCGGTCACGGCCTCCCCTACGAGCAGTACTTC. V usage is TRBV6-5 and J usage is TRBJ2-7; unclear D gene. V shed 8 bases and J shed 2 bases, with 13 bases lying between them. This CDR3 has 13 amino acids. The V gene's germline CDR1 is MNHEY and CDR2 SVGAGI.

The CDR3 nucleotides read TGTGCCAGCAGGGGGACAGGTAACACCGGGGAGCTGTTTTTT. This translates into CASRGTGNTGELFF. The chain combines TRBV2 with TRBJ2-2; 8 nucleotides align to TRBD1. CDR3 size: 14 residues. The germline V gene encodes CDR1 SNHLY and CDR2 FYNNEI. V lost 6 bases to trimming and J lost 2 bases; unmatched junction nucleotides: 2.

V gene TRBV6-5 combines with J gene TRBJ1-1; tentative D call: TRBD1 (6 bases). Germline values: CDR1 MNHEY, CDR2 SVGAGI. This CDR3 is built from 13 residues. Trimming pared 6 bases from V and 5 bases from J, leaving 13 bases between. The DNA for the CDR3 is TGTGCCAGCAGCTTAGAGGGGGGGACTGAAGCTTTCTTT. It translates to CASSLEGGTEAFF.

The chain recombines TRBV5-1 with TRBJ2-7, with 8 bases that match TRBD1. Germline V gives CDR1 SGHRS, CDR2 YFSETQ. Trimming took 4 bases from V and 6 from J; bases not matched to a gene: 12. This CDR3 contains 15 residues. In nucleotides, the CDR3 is TGCGCCAGCAGCCCGTCCGGACAGGGTCACCTCGAGCAGTACTTC. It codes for CASSPSGQGHLEQYF.

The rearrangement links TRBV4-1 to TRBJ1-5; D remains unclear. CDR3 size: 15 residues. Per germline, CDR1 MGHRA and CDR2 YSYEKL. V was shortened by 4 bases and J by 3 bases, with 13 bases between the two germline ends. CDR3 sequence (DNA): TGCGCCAGCAGCCCTCTTGGGATGTACAATCAGCCCCAGCATTTT. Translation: CASSPLGMYNQPQHF.

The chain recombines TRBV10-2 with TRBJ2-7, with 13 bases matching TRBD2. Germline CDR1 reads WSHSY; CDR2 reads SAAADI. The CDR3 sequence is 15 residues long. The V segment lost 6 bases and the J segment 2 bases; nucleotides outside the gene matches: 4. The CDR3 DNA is TGCGCCAGCAGGACTAGCGGGAGGACCCCCTACGAGCAGTACTTC. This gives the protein CASRTSGRTPYEQYF.

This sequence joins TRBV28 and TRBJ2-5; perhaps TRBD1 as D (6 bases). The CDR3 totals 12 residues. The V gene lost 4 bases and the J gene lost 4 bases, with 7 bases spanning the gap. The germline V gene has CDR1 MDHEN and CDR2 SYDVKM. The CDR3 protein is CASSSDRETQYF. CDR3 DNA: TGTGCCAGCAGTTCGGACAGAGAGACCCAGTACTTC. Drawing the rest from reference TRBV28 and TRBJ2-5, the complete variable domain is DVKVTQSSRYLVKRTGEKVFLECVQDMDHENMFWYRQDPGLGLRLIYFSYDVKMKEKGDIPEGYSVSREKKERFSLILESASTNQTSMYLCASSSDRETQYFGPGTRLLVL.

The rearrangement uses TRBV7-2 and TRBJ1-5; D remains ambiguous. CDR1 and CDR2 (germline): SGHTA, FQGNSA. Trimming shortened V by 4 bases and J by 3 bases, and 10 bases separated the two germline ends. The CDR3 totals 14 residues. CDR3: CASSSGPDNQPQHF. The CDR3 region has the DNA TGTGCCAGCAGCTCGGGCCCTGACAATCAGCCCCAGCATTTT.

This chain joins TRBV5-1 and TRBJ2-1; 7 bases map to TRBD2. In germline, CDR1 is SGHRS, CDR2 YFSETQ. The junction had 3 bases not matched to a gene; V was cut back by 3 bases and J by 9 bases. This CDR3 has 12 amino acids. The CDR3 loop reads CASSSTGGEQFF. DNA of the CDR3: TGCGCCAGCAGCTCAACGGGGGGTGAGCAGTTCTTC.

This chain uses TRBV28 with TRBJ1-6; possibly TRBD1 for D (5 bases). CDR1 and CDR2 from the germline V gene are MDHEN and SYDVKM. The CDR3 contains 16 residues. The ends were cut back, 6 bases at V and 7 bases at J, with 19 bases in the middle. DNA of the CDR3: TGTGCCAGCAGCCCAGGGAGAGGGAAGGGGAATTCACCCCTCCACTTT. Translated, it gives CASSPGRGKGNSPLHF.